What follows are 11 T cell receptor beta chains derived from one specimen sequenced in a study of blood T cell repertoires in COVID-19. Some clones are missing from TCRdb's copy, which holds only in-frame ones; the method was immunoSEQ multiplex PCR. This sample has approximately 65,000 clones, with approximately 90% found just once. The sample consisted of peripheral blood. Receptors originate from a young woman with acute or convalescent COVID-19.

This clone was detected only once. The J gene is TRBJ2-7, the V gene TRBV23-1; TRBD2 matches 13 bases. TRBV23-1 is flagged as an ORF with uncertain function. The trim removed 6 bases at V and 9 bases at J, leaving 11 bases unmatched. The CDR3 spans 15 residues. CDR3 nucleotide sequence: TGCGCCAGCAGCCCCCCGGGACTAGCGGGGTTCGCGCAGTACTTC. Protein sequence: CASSPPGLAGFAQYF.

J is TRBJ1-4 and V is TRBV28, with D perhaps matching TRBD1 (5 bases). In germline, CDR1 is MDHEN, CDR2 SYDVKM. This CDR3 is 14 amino acids long. V dropped 8 bases and J dropped 6 bases, with 16 bases sitting between them. CDR3 DNA sequence: TGTGCCAGCCAAGATAGGGGTTCCTATGAAAAACTGTTTTTT. Its protein product is CASQDRGSYEKLFF.

As regards this clone: The sample holds other DNA sequences that translate to the same CDR3. The chain recombines TRBV7-2 with TRBJ2-7; D is possibly TRBD1 (6 bases). CDR1 is SGHTA and CDR2 is FQGNSA in the germline V gene. This CDR3 comprises 13 residues. V was clipped by 1 base and J by 7 bases, with 11 bases between them. Here the CDR3 DNA reads TGTGCCAGCAGCTTAGTGGGGGCGCGAGAGCAGTACTTC. Translation: CASSLVGAREQYF.

V and J are TRBV2 and TRBJ2-5; TRBD1 is a possible D gene (6 bases). The V end lost 6 bases, the J end lost 1 base, and 12 bases lay between the germline ends. The germline V gene has CDR1 SNHLY and CDR2 FYNNEI. The CDR3 is made up of 14 amino acids. For the CDR3, the DNA is TGTGCCAGCAGGGGGGACATGAGCCAAGAGACCCAGTACTTC. Translation gives CASRGDMSQETQYF.

The rearrangement links TRBV10-3 to TRBJ2-3; perhaps TRBD2 as D (5 bases). V lost 3 bases and J 5 bases, leaving 9 bases between the germline ends. This CDR3 contains 13 residues. The germline CDR1 and CDR2 sequences are ENHRY and SYGVKD. The CDR3 sequence: CAISDLAGDTQYF. The DNA for the CDR3 is TGTGCCATCAGTGATCTAGCTGGAGATACGCAGTATTTT.

The chain is built from TRBV5-1 and TRBJ1-2; D not certain. Trimming stripped 0 bases from V and 5 bases from J, with 11 bases between. This CDR3 spans 14 amino acids. Germline CDR1 is SGHRS and CDR2 is YFSETQ. This chain's CDR3 is CASSLGERWYGYTF. The CDR3 DNA sequence: TGCGCCAGCAGCTTGGGGGAGCGGTGGTATGGCTACACCTTC.

The rearrangement uses TRBV30 and TRBJ1-1; D is possibly TRBD1 (6 bases). This CDR3 is 13 amino acids long. The germline V gene has CDR1 GTSNPN and CDR2 SVGIG (reference sequence). V lost 1 base and J 3 bases, leaving 9 bases between the germline ends. CDR3 in DNA: TGTGCCTGGAGTGAGGACAGAGACACTGAAGCTTTCTTT. Protein sequence: CAWSEDRDTEAFF.

The rearrangement links TRBV11-2 to TRBJ1-2; D perhaps matches TRBD1 (5 bases). CDR1 is SGHAT and CDR2 is FQNNGV in the germline V gene. The V and J ends lost 1 base and 3 bases respectively, with 6 bases between them. CDR3 size: 13 residues. This CDR3 is CASSLGRDYGYTF. The CDR3, as DNA: TGTGCCAGCAGCTTAGGCAGGGACTATGGCTACACCTTC.

This clone came up once. The chain joins TRBV4-1 to TRBJ1-4; D ambiguous. Germline assignment: CDR1 MGHRA and CDR2 YSYEKL. The CDR3 is 15 amino acids. Trimming took 1 base from V and 0 from J, leaving 6 bases between them. The CDR3 DNA is TGCGCCAGCAGCCAAGTGGCAGCAACTAATGAAAAACTGTTTTTT. Its translation: CASSQVAATNEKLFF.

The J gene is TRBJ2-1, the V gene TRBV20-1; 9 bases map to TRBD2. Per the germline V gene, CDR1 is DFQATT and CDR2 is SNEGSKA (reference sequence). CDR3 length: 16 residues. V was clipped by 3 bases and J by 4 bases; unmatched bases: 10. CDR3 bases: TGCAGTGCTAGTACAACGACTAGCGGACATTACAATGAGCAGTTCTTC. It translates to CSASTTTSGHYNEQFF.

This clone has only one observation. The V gene is TRBV2, the J gene TRBJ2-1; 7 bases fit TRBD1. The CDR3 is 15 residues long. Trimming at V came to 1 base and at J to 8 bases, leaving 8 bases not matched to a gene. From germline, CDR1 is SNHLY and CDR2 FYNNEI. CDR3 in DNA: TGTGCCAGCAGTGAAGTGGTAGGGGGCTGGGATGAGCAGTTCTTC. Translated, it gives CASSEVVGGWDEQFF.